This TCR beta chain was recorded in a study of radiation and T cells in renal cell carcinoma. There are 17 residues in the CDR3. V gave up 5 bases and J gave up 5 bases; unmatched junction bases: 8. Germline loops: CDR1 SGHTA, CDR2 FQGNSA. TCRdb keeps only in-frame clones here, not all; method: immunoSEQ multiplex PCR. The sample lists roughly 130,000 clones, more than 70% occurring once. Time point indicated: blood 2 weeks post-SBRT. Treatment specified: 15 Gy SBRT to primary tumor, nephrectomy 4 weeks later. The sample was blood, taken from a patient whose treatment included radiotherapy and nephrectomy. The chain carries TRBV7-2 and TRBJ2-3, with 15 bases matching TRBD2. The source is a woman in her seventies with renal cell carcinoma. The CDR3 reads CASSTGLAGGKGDTQYF. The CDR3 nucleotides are TGTGCCAGCAGCACAGGACTAGCGGGGGGGAAGGGAGATACGCAGTATTTT.